This TCR beta chain was sequenced for a study of OX40 agonist ivuxolimab in advanced cancers. Sequencing was performed with immunoSEQ multiplex PCR; in TCRdb, only in-frame clones are kept and a portion is missing. The sample records about 35,000 clones, 76% being singletons. This CDR3 spans 12 amino acids. The germline V and J ends were trimmed by 2 bases and 2 bases, with 7 bases remaining between them. In germline, CDR1 is GTSNPN, CDR2 SVGIG (reference sequence). The chain combines TRBV30 with TRBJ2-7; TRBD2 is a possible D gene (5 bases). The input for sequencing was CD4+ or CD8+ T cells sorted from blood, taken in a trial of the OX40 agonist ivuxolimab. The source is an adult with an advanced solid tumor such as melanoma, head and neck, liver or kidney cancer. The CDR3 DNA follows: TGTGCCTGGAGTTGGGGAGCCTACGAGCAGTACGTC. Translated: CAWSWGAYEQYV.